These 4 T cell receptor beta chains originate from one sample sequenced in a study of neoadjuvant anti-PD-1 for oral cavity cancer. Assay: immunoSEQ multiplex PCR; the TCRdb copy retains only in-frame clones and omits some. The repertoire holds 10,000 to 15,000 clones, with around 60% as singletons. The material was PBMCs, obtained before nivolumab (anti-PD-1) treatment. These receptors all stem from a person aged 35-80 years with oral cavity squamous cell carcinoma.

The gene calls are TRBV28 and TRBJ2-7; tentatively, D is TRBD2 (6 bases). The CDR3 runs 14 residues. The V end was cut by 6 bases, the J end by 5 bases, with 17 bases between. Germline-derived CDR1 and CDR2 are MDHEN and SYDVKM. The CDR3 bases are TGTGCCAGCAGCCGGGGACTGGAGAGCGACGAGCAGTACTTC. It specifies CASSRGLESDEQYF.

The genes are TRBV6-5 and TRBJ1-1; TRBD1 is a possible D gene (5 bases). This CDR3 spans 15 amino acids. The germline gives CDR1 MNHEY, CDR2 SVGAGI. V lost 0 bases and J lost 1, with 9 bases in between. CDR3 sequence (DNA): TGTGCCAGCAGTTACTCAGACAGCCCGAACACTGAAGCTTTCTTT. This sequence encodes CASSYSDSPNTEAFF.

The chain links TRBV5-6 to TRBJ1-1; no clear D gene. CDR1 SGHDT and CDR2 YYEEEE come from the germline V gene. This CDR3 has 15 amino acids. V lost 3 bases to trimming and J lost 1 base, with 13 bases between them. CDR3 sequence: CASSWKSTANTEAFF. DNA of the CDR3: TGTGCCAGCAGCTGGAAGAGCACAGCGAACACTGAAGCTTTCTTT. Drawing the rest from reference TRBV5-6 and TRBJ1-1, the complete variable domain is DAGVTQSPTHLIKTRGQQVTLRCSPKSGHDTVSWYQQALGQGPQFIFQYYEEEERQRGNFPDRFSGHQFPNYSSELNVNALLLGDSALYLCASSWKSTANTEAFFGQGTRLTVV.

CDR3 in amino acids: CASKLSGGENQPQHF. DNA of the CDR3: TGTGCCAGCAAACTCAGTGGGGGGGAGAATCAGCCCCAGCATTTT. This chain links TRBV27 with TRBJ1-5, with D perhaps TRBD1 (5 bases). The CDR3 runs 15 residues. The V end lost 7 bases, the J end lost 4 bases, and 17 bases lay between the germline ends. From germline, CDR1 is MNHEY and CDR2 SMNVEV (reference sequence).